One and the same sample provided the 27 T cell receptor beta chains below, sequenced in a study of neoadjuvant anti-PD-1 for oral cavity cancer. The method was immunoSEQ multiplex PCR; TCRdb's version includes in-frame clones alone and lacks a portion of them. The sample has approximately 43,000 clones; approximately 80% are singletons. Time point in this sample: after neoadjuvant nivolumab, at surgical resection. The material was PBMCs, obtained after nivolumab (anti-PD-1) treatment. The receptors were gathered from a person aged 35-79 years with oral cavity squamous cell carcinoma.

The J gene is TRBJ2-2, the V gene TRBV5-1; possible D gene TRBD1, 6 bases. CDR3 size: 16 residues. Germline CDR1 and CDR2: SGHRS and YFSETQ. Trimming cost V 1 base and J 0 bases, with 10 bases left between them. The DNA of the CDR3 is TGCGCCAGCAGCTTGAGGGGGTCCTCGAACACCGGGGAGCTGTTTTTT. Translation gives CASSLRGSSNTGELFF.

This chain links TRBV29-1 with TRBJ1-2, with 10 bases matching TRBD1. V shed 6 bases and J 6 bases; nucleotides not matched to a gene: 4. From germline, CDR1 is SQVTM and CDR2 ANQGSEA. The CDR3 has 12 residues. The CDR3, as DNA: TGCAGCGTCCGGACAGGGGGAGATGGCTACACCTTC. Its protein product is CSVRTGGDGYTF. Looking up the rest from reference TRBV29-1 and TRBJ1-2 gives the full variable domain: SAVISQKPSRDICQRGTSLTIQCQVDSQVTMMFWYRQQPGQSLTLIATANQGSEATYESGFVIDKFPISRPNLTFSTLTVSNMSPEDSSIYLCSVRTGGDGYTFGSGTRLTVV.

There are a few counts of this clone. The chain joins TRBV7-9 to TRBJ1-1, with D uncertain. Per germline, CDR1 SEHNR and CDR2 FQNEAQ (reference sequence). V dropped 1 base and J dropped 10 bases, with 16 bases sitting between them. This CDR3 spans 14 amino acids. CDR3 nucleotide sequence: TGTGCCAGCAGCTTAGAGGGTCGTGAAATAGGAGCTTTCTTT. Protein product: CASSLEGREIGAFF.

V gene TRBV7-2 combines with J gene TRBJ2-5, with 8 bases identical to TRBD2. This CDR3 is 16 amino acids long. The junction had 9 bases not matched to a gene; V was cut back by 5 bases and J by 1 base. CDR1 and CDR2 from the germline V gene are SGHTA and FQGNSA. The CDR3 is CASSLSSGGGQETQYF. CDR3 coding DNA: TGTGCCAGCAGCCTCAGTTCGGGGGGGGGCCAAGAGACCCAGTACTTC.

The V and J genes are TRBV2 and TRBJ2-2; 7 bases line up with TRBD2. With V trimmed by 1 base and J by 0 bases, 2 bases remained unmatched. The CDR3 has 16 amino acids. The germline V gene has CDR1 SNHLY and CDR2 FYNNEI. The DNA for the CDR3 is TGTGCCAGCAGTGAAGGACTAGCAGCGAACACCGGGGAGCTGTTTTTT. It encodes CASSEGLAANTGELFF.

The chain is built from TRBV27 and TRBJ1-2; the D gene is possibly TRBD1 (6 bases). The V and J ends lost 8 bases and 5 bases respectively, with 18 bases between them. Looked up from germline, CDR1 is MNHEY and CDR2 is SMNVEV (reference sequence). The CDR3 loop spans 14 amino acids. CDR3 sequence reads: CASYSPGEWYGYTF. As DNA, the CDR3 is TGTGCCAGCTATTCTCCAGGGGAGTGGTATGGCTACACCTTC.

The chain joins TRBV5-1 to TRBJ1-1; D remains unclear. Trimming removed 0 bases from V and 5 bases from J, with 14 bases in between. The CDR3 is 15 amino acids. Germline V gene sequence: CDR1 SGHRS, CDR2 YFSETQ. CDR3 amino acids: CASSLGTGEWTEAFF. CDR3 nucleotide sequence: TGCGCCAGCAGCTTGGGGACCGGGGAGTGGACTGAAGCTTTCTTT.

This clone was observed a handful of times. This chain links TRBV5-1 with TRBJ1-2; TRBD1 matches 7 bases. The J segment lost 3 bases and the V segment lost 4 bases, leaving 6 bases of the junction unmatched. The CDR3 has 14 amino acids. The V gene's germline CDR1 is SGHRS and CDR2 YFSETQ. The CDR3 DNA is TGCGCCAGCAGCACCTCACAGGGGTACTATGGCTACACCTTC. Amino acid sequence: CASSTSQGYYGYTF. Drawing the rest from reference TRBV5-1 and TRBJ1-2, the complete variable domain is KAGVTQTPRYLIKTRGQQVTLSCSPISGHRSVSWYQQTPGQGLQFLFEYFSETQRNKGNFPGRFSGRQFSNSRSEMNVSTLELGDSALYLCASSTSQGYYGYTFGSGTRLTVV.

The count of this clone is one. The chain is built from TRBV28 and TRBJ2-3; 13 bases fit TRBD2. The CDR3 length is 16 residues. J was trimmed by 4 bases and V by 4 bases; bases with no gene match: 5. Germline V gene data show CDR1 as MDHEN and CDR2 as SYDVKM. In DNA, the CDR3 is TGTGCCAGCAGTTCCGGGACTAGCGGGAACCCAGATACGCAGTATTTT. It encodes CASSSGTSGNPDTQYF.

The chain carries TRBV6-6 and TRBJ1-5; the D is unclear. Per germline, CDR1 MNHNY and CDR2 SVGAGI (reference sequence). The CDR3 runs 13 residues. The V end was cut by 4 bases, the J end by 5 bases, with 9 bases between. The CDR3 region has the DNA TGTGCCAGCAGTTCACCGCCGGATCAGCCCCAGCATTTT. Translated, it gives CASSSPPDQPQHF.

The rearrangement joins TRBV5-1 to TRBJ1-4; 7 bases are a match to TRBD1. The CDR3 runs 14 residues. Germline loops: CDR1 SGHRS, CDR2 YFSETQ. The V and J ends lost 4 bases and 7 bases, in that order; junction bases with no gene match: 7. The CDR3 bases are TGCGCCAGCAGCCATAGACAGGGCGCTGAAAAACTGTTTTTT. Protein: CASSHRQGAEKLFF.

V usage is TRBV6-1 and J usage is TRBJ1-6, with 9 bases matching TRBD1. Germline V gene data show CDR1 as MNHNS and CDR2 as SASEGT. V gave up 7 bases and J gave up 5 bases; unmatched junction bases: 3. CDR3 size: 14 residues. This CDR3 reads CASTRTGDNSPLHF. The CDR3 DNA is TGTGCCAGCACTAGGACAGGGGATAATTCACCCCTCCACTTT.

The chain employs TRBV7-2 and TRBJ1-2, with 8 positions matching TRBD1. V dropped 1 base and J dropped 7; count of bases not matched to a gene: 2. This CDR3 region has 13 residues. Per the germline V gene, CDR1 is SGHTA and CDR2 is FQGNSA. The CDR3 nucleotides are TGTGCCAGCAGCTTAGACAGGGGGGTTGGCTACACCTTC. This codes for CASSLDRGVGYTF.

This chain links TRBV5-1 with TRBJ1-5; 9 positions agree with TRBD1. The CDR3 is made up of 15 amino acids. V lost 0 bases and J lost 7; bases outside the gene matches: 5. Per germline, CDR1 SGHRS and CDR2 YFSETQ. DNA of the CDR3: TGCGCCAGCAGCTTGGGCGGACAGGGGAGCCAGCCCCAGCATTTT. Translated, it gives CASSLGGQGSQPQHF.

The chain has TRBV5-1 and TRBJ1-1; D gene uncertain. The CDR3 spans 13 residues. The V end was cut by 4 bases, the J end by 4 bases, with 11 bases between. The germline V gene encodes CDR1 SGHRS and CDR2 YFSETQ. In DNA form, the CDR3 reads TGCGCCAGCAGCCCAAACGGGTTCACTGAAGCTTTCTTT. Protein: CASSPNGFTEAFF.

This clone has a single count. V gene TRBV7-8 combines with J gene TRBJ2-7, with 7 bases fitting TRBD2. With V trimmed by 1 base and J by 4 bases, 7 bases remained unmatched. Germline CDR1 SGHVS, CDR2 FQNEAQ. The CDR3 extends over 15 amino acids. Here the CDR3 DNA reads TGTGCCAGCAGCTTAGGCGGCGGGGGAGCGTACGAGCAGTACTTC. Its protein product is CASSLGGGGAYEQYF. The full variable domain, completed using reference TRBV7-8 and TRBJ2-7, is GAGVSQSPRYKVAKRGQDVALRCDPISGHVSLFWYQQALGQGPEFLTYFQNEAQLDKSGLPSDRFFAERPEGSVSTLKIQRTQQEDSAVYLCASSLGGGGAYEQYFGPGTRLTVT.

The chain recombines TRBV19 with TRBJ1-3; 9 bases agree with TRBD1. Germline V gives CDR1 LNHDA, CDR2 SQIVND (reference sequence). The CDR3 covers 17 residues. J lost 0 bases, V lost 4 bases, and 7 bases had no gene match. CDR3 sequence: CASSKSTGGLSGNTIYF. The CDR3 DNA reads TGTGCCAGTAGTAAGTCCACAGGGGGCCTCTCTGGAAACACCATATATTTT. Complete variable domain (other parts from reference TRBV19 and TRBJ1-3): DGGITQSPKYLFRKEGQNVTLSCEQNLNHDAMYWYRQDPGQGLRLIYYSQIVNDFQKGDIAEGYSVSREKKESFPLTVTSAQKNPTAFYLCASSKSTGGLSGNTIYFGEGSWLTVV.

V gene TRBV29-1 combines with J gene TRBJ2-1, with TRBD1 matching over 9 bases. With V trimmed by 4 bases and J by 4 bases, 8 bases remained unmatched. The CDR3 contains 15 residues. Germline loops: CDR1 SQVTM, CDR2 ANQGSEA. This CDR3 is CSVALTGGGYNEQFF. Here the CDR3 DNA reads TGCAGCGTTGCATTAACAGGGGGCGGGTACAATGAGCAGTTCTTC.

The chain couples TRBV5-1 to TRBJ2-7, with D maybe TRBD2 (6 bases). Germline assignment: CDR1 SGHRS and CDR2 YFSETQ. Trimming took 3 bases from V and 4 from J, leaving 11 bases between them. This CDR3 region has 13 residues. The CDR3 bases are TGCGCCAGCAGCTGGGATGGAGGGTACGAGCAGTACTTC. This codes for CASSWDGGYEQYF.

This clone appeared a single time. V is TRBV5-6 and J is TRBJ2-7; TRBD1 matches at 11 bases. The CDR3 contains 16 residues. The germline V gene has CDR1 SGHDT and CDR2 YYEEEE. The V gene end was trimmed by 7 bases and the J gene end by 5 bases; junction bases not matched to a gene: 14. The CDR3 DNA follows: TGTGCCAGCGGATTTCCGGACAGGGGGCTAATCGACGAGCAGTACTTC. Its translation: CASGFPDRGLIDEQYF.

This clone was seen a handful of times. V usage is TRBV27 and J usage is TRBJ1-1; D is unclear. The CDR3 length is 14 residues. V was shortened by 6 bases and J by 1 base, with 12 bases between the two germline ends. Germline CDR1 reads MNHEY; CDR2 reads SMNVEV (reference sequence). The CDR3 loop is CASSLTPWNTEAFF. The CDR3 region has the DNA TGTGCCAGCAGCTTAACTCCTTGGAACACTGAAGCTTTCTTT.

The chain joins TRBV19 to TRBJ1-1, with D possibly being TRBD1 (6 bases). Trimming pared 1 base from V and 0 bases from J, leaving 12 bases between. Germline V gives CDR1 LNHDA, CDR2 SQIVND (reference sequence). This CDR3 spans 16 amino acids. In DNA form, the CDR3 reads TGTGCCAGTAGTATAGCTGGACAGAATATGAACACTGAAGCTTTCTTT. As protein: CASSIAGQNMNTEAFF.

V usage is TRBV4-1 and J usage is TRBJ2-7; D assignment may be TRBD1 or TRBD2 (5 bases each). Germline CDR1 reads MGHRA; CDR2 reads YSYEKL. Trimming cost V 4 bases and J 2 bases, with 12 bases left between them. The CDR3 has 14 amino acids. CDR3: CASSPHLGAYEQYF. CDR3 coding DNA: TGCGCCAGCAGCCCTCACCTGGGGGCCTACGAGCAGTACTTC.

This chain connects TRBV27 to TRBJ2-7, with D maybe TRBD2 (7 bases). V was trimmed by 2 bases and J by 3 bases, leaving 11 bases between them. This CDR3 has 14 residues. In germline, CDR1 is MNHEY, CDR2 SMNVEV (reference sequence). CDR3 in amino acids: CASSLGGDIYEQYF. The DNA for the CDR3 is TGTGCCAGCAGTTTAGGGGGGGACATCTACGAGCAGTACTTC.

This chain joins TRBV6-6 and TRBJ1-6; D might be TRBD1 (6 bases). Trimming pared 7 bases from V and 9 bases from J, leaving 16 bases between. Germline V gene lookup returns CDR1 MNHNY and CDR2 SVGAGI (reference sequence). The CDR3 sequence is 14 residues long. CDR3 sequence reads: CASTTELGASPLHF. Here the CDR3 DNA reads TGTGCCAGCACCACTGAGCTGGGGGCTTCACCCCTCCACTTT.

CDR3 region: CASTTLAAYNEQFF. The DNA for the CDR3 is TGTGCCAGCACAACGTTAGCGGCTTACAATGAGCAGTTCTTC. The chain couples TRBV6-6 to TRBJ2-1; possible D gene TRBD2, 6 bases. Germline V gene data show CDR1 as MNHNY and CDR2 as SVGAGI (reference sequence). CDR3 size: 14 residues. V was cut by 7 bases and J by 4 bases, with 14 bases left in between.

A word on this clone: The same CDR3 is also encoded by other DNA sequences in this sample. The gene calls are TRBV6-5 and TRBJ2-7; TRBD2 is a possible D gene (6 bases). Germline CDR1 and CDR2: MNHEY and SVGAGI. Trimming took off 3 bases at V and 2 bases at J, with 17 bases between the two ends. CDR3 length: 16 residues. The CDR3 spells CASSYGDSGGTYEQYF. The CDR3 nucleotides are TGTGCCAGCAGTTATGGGGATAGCGGAGGGACCTACGAGCAGTACTTC.